This T cell receptor beta chain was profiled in a study of blood T cell repertoires in COVID-19. The CDR3 covers 20 residues. Trimming at V came to 5 bases and at J to 4 bases, leaving 22 bases not matched to a gene. Germline V CDR1 and CDR2: SGHTA, FQGTGA. Participants were aged about 18 to 100 years from 20 to 30 US areas. Each participant's cohort was designated according to participant-reported clinical history. Sequencing used immunoSEQ multiplex PCR; TCRdb keeps in-frame clones, though not all of them. The sample has some 150,000 clones; around 89% are singletons. The receptor's source is a woman in her thirties with acute COVID-19. Sequenced input: PBMCs or T cells enriched from blood (not recorded which). The rearrangement joins TRBV7-3 to TRBJ2-3; 9 bases match TRBD2. In nucleotides, the CDR3 is TGTGCCAGCAGCCCGGGGACAGCTTCGGCGGGGCGGGAGGGCGCAGATACGCAGTATTTT. This encodes CASSPGTASAGREGADTQYF.